What follows are 19 T cell receptor beta chains derived from one specimen sequenced in a study of shared clonotypes between healthy human individuals (dated by TCRdb to the early 2020s). Library creation used the immunoSEQ multiplex PCR assay. TCRdb re-hosts the immuneACCESS table, in-frame sequences only. Its copies lack some clones; in the studies checked, an unresolved V gene accounts for under half of them, and the cause for the rest is not known. This sample holds roughly 2.2 million clones; approximately 90% were observed only once. The ten largest make up more than 0.35% of the sample. The sample comprised naive CD4+ T cells from PBMCs. This specimen's cell subset or site label, per the study, means: CD45RA+ positively selected. The origin of the receptors is a young man in good health. Some clones in this sample may be carry-over from other donors' samples.

V usage is TRBV13 and J usage is TRBJ2-3, with unresolved D. The CDR3 is made up of 15 amino acids. Germline V CDR1 and CDR2: PRHDT, FYEKMQ (reference sequence). Trimming removed 4 bases from V and 0 bases from J, with 11 bases in between. The CDR3 DNA is TGTGCCAGCAGCTCCGAGGCCGGAAGCACAGATACGCAGTATTTT. Residues: CASSSEAGSTDTQYF.

The chain carries TRBV5-1 and TRBJ2-2, with unresolved D. The germline V and J ends were trimmed by 0 bases and 1 base, with 10 bases remaining between them. The CDR3 consists of 16 residues. In germline, CDR1 is SGHRS, CDR2 YFSETQ. CDR3 sequence reads: CASSLDATGNTGELFF. In DNA form, the CDR3 reads TGCGCCAGCAGCTTGGACGCAACGGGGAACACCGGGGAGCTGTTTTTT.

A note on this clone: Within the sample, other DNA sequences also encode this same CDR3. This rearrangement joins TRBV28 to TRBJ1-2; D uncertain. Germline CDR1 reads MDHEN; CDR2 reads SYDVKM. The CDR3 spans 12 residues. V dropped 5 bases and J dropped 1 base, with 5 bases sitting between them. CDR3 sequence (DNA): TGTGCCAGCAGTCCGCGTAACTATGGCTACACCTTC. It translates to CASSPRNYGYTF.

This chain links TRBV6-4 with TRBJ2-7; D perhaps matches TRBD2 (5 bases). The CDR3 has 13 residues. Germline V gene data show CDR1 as MRHNA and CDR2 as SNTAGT. V lost 6 bases to trimming and J lost 5 bases, with 14 bases between them. DNA for the CDR3: TGTGCCAGCAGGGCCTCGACGGGGAACGAGCAGTACTTC. Its translation is CASRASTGNEQYF.

The chain uses TRBV2 and TRBJ2-1; no clear D gene. The CDR3 length is 13 residues. Germline V gene data show CDR1 as SNHLY and CDR2 as FYNNEI. Trimming shortened V by 6 bases and J by 3 bases, and 9 bases separated the two germline ends. CDR3 in DNA: TGTGCCAGCAGGCCCCGTCGCTACAATGAGCAGTTCTTC. It yields the protein CASRPRRYNEQFF.

The J gene is TRBJ2-1, the V gene TRBV4-3; TRBD2 matches at 13 bases. Unmatched junction bases numbered 3, after V lost 1 base and J lost 6 bases. The germline CDR1 and CDR2 sequences are LGHNA and YSLEER. This CDR3 has 16 amino acids. In DNA, the CDR3 is TGCGCCAGCAGCCAAGCAACTAGCGGGAGGGCCAATGAGCAGTTCTTC. This gives the protein CASSQATSGRANEQFF.

The V gene is TRBV10-3, the J gene TRBJ2-2, with 11 bases aligning to TRBD2. The germline V gene has CDR1 ENHRY and CDR2 SYGVKD. V shed 5 bases, J shed 2 bases, and the junction held 7 bases outside the gene matches. The CDR3 spans 17 residues. The CDR3 nucleotides are TGTGCCATCAGTAGCACGGGACTAGCGGCAAACACCGGGGAGCTGTTTTTT. This gives the protein CAISSTGLAANTGELFF.

Comment on this clone: Different DNA sequences within this sample yield the same CDR3. V usage is TRBV7-9 and J usage is TRBJ2-7; D unresolved. The germline gives CDR1 SEHNR, CDR2 FQNEAQ (reference sequence). The CDR3 runs to 12 residues. The germline V and J ends were trimmed by 4 bases and 0 bases, with 4 bases remaining between them. In DNA form, the CDR3 reads TGTGCCAGCAGCTCCCTCTCCTACGAGCAGTACTTC. This codes for CASSSLSYEQYF.

The J gene is TRBJ2-5, the V gene TRBV9, with 9 bases fitting TRBD2. Losses at the gene ends were 0 bases for V and 5 bases for J; bases not matched to a gene: 8. CDR1 and CDR2 from the germline V gene are SGDLS and YYNGEE. This CDR3 is built from 16 residues. CDR3 DNA: TGTGCCAGCAGCGTAGGGTTTAGCGGGAGTGTGGAGACCCAGTACTTC. Translated: CASSVGFSGSVETQYF.

This clone was counted once. The chain uses TRBV19 and TRBJ2-7, with 10 bases matching TRBD2. The germline V gene encodes CDR1 LNHDA and CDR2 SQIVND (reference sequence). This CDR3 spans 17 amino acids. The trim removed 3 bases at V and 4 bases at J, leaving 12 bases unmatched. CDR3 bases: TGTGCCAGTAGTATTGAGGTTAAAACTAGCGGGAAATACGAGCAGTACTTC. Its protein product is CASSIEVKTSGKYEQYF.

This clone was recorded once. The genes are TRBV29-1 and TRBJ2-7, with TRBD1 matching over 9 bases. V gave up 4 bases and J gave up 0 bases; unmatched junction bases: 7. CDR1 and CDR2 (germline): SQVTM, ANQGSEA. This CDR3 is 15 amino acids long. The CDR3 DNA sequence: TGCAGCGTTGGTTGGGGACAGGGAAGCTCCTACGAGCAGTACTTC. Its translation is CSVGWGQGSSYEQYF.

The CDR3 sequence: CASKVQVLSYEQYF. The CDR3, as DNA: TGTGCCAGTAAGGTTCAGGTCCTCTCCTACGAGCAGTACTTC. V usage is TRBV19 and J usage is TRBJ2-7; D gene ambiguous. The CDR3 totals 14 residues. V lost 7 bases and J 0 bases, leaving 13 bases between the germline ends. CDR1 and CDR2 from the germline V gene are LNHDA and SQIVND (reference sequence).

This CDR3 reads CASTGLAASYNEQFF. In nucleotides, the CDR3 is TGTGCCAGCACCGGACTAGCGGCCTCCTACAATGAGCAGTTCTTC. The chain carries TRBV2 and TRBJ2-1, with TRBD2 matching 10 bases. The germline V gene has CDR1 SNHLY and CDR2 FYNNEI. Trimming removed 7 bases from V and 0 bases from J; junction bases left unmatched: 3. This CDR3 comprises 15 residues. Drawing the rest from reference TRBV2 and TRBJ2-1, the complete variable domain is EPEVTQTPSHQVTQMGQEVILRCVPISNHLYFYWYRQILGQKVEFLVSFYNNEISEKSEIFDDQFSVERPDGSNFTLKIRSTKLEDSAMYFCASTGLAASYNEQFFGPGTRLTVL.

The chain uses TRBV2 and TRBJ2-5; unclear D gene. The V gene's germline CDR1 is SNHLY and CDR2 FYNNEI. The CDR3 is 12 residues long. V shed 4 bases and J shed 2 bases, with 5 bases lying between them. As DNA, the CDR3 is TGTGCCAGCAGTGTGGATCAAGAGACCCAGTACTTC. It translates to CASSVDQETQYF.

The chain couples TRBV7-9 to TRBJ2-5, with no clear D. The J call is in doubt because the DNA end fits TRBJ2-7 better. The CDR3 extends over 13 amino acids. The V gene's germline CDR1 is SEHNR and CDR2 FQNEAQ (reference sequence). CDR3 bases: TGTGCCAGCAGCCTAATAGAGATCGGCGAGCAGTACTTC. Translation gives CASSLIEIGEQYF.

The rearrangement joins TRBV6-9 to TRBJ2-1; D is possibly TRBD1 or TRBD2 (5 bases each). The CDR3 totals 14 residues. Trimming left V 9 bases short and J 4 bases short, with 16 bases between. The germline V gene encodes CDR1 MNHGY and CDR2 SVAAGI. The CDR3 DNA is TGTGCCAGTCCCCGGGGACCCCTATACAATGAGCAGTTCTTC. This codes for CASPRGPLYNEQFF.

Here the CDR3 reads CSVGDLGNYGYTF. As DNA, the CDR3 is TGCAGCGTTGGGGACTTAGGAAACTATGGCTACACCTTC. V is TRBV29-1 and J is TRBJ1-2, with D maybe TRBD1 (5 bases). CDR3 length: 13 amino acids. CDR1 and CDR2 from the germline V gene are SQVTM and ANQGSEA. V was clipped by 4 bases and J by 2 bases, with 11 bases between them.

The count of this clone is one. V usage is TRBV6-6 and J usage is TRBJ2-1; 10 nucleotides align to TRBD1. Germline V gene lookup returns CDR1 MNHNY and CDR2 SVGAGI (reference sequence). This CDR3 has 15 amino acids. J lost 6 bases, V lost 6 bases, and 8 bases had no gene match. The CDR3: CASSMRTGGRNEQFF. Written as DNA, the CDR3 is TGTGCCAGCAGCATGAGGACAGGGGGACGCAATGAGCAGTTCTTC.

This chain connects TRBV4-1 to TRBJ1-2; D ambiguous. The CDR3 length is 15 residues. Deletions cut 3 bases from V and 7 bases from J, with 18 bases between. CDR1 MGHRA and CDR2 YSYEKL come from the germline V gene. The CDR3 sequence: CASSHMPSAISGYTF. The CDR3 DNA is TGCGCCAGCAGCCATATGCCATCGGCCATATCTGGCTACACCTTC.